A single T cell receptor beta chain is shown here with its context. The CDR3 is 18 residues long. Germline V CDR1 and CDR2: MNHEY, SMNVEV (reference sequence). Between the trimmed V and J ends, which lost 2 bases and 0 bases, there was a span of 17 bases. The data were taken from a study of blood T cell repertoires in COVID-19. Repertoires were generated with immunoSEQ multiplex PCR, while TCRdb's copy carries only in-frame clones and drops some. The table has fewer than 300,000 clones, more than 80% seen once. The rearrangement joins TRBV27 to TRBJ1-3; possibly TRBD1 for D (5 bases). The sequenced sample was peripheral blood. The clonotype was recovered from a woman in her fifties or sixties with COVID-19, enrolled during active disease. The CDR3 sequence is CASSLRSGGTNSGNTIYF. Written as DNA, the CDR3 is TGTGCCAGCAGTTTACGGAGCGGGGGTACTAACTCTGGAAACACCATATATTTT.